Below are 23 T cell receptor beta chains sequenced from a single sample in a study of regulatory T cells in long-lasting Graves disease. Library construction for TCR beta used iRepertoire HTBI primers and Arm-PCR of CDR3 regions. TCRdb analysed the multiplex PCR reads with MiXCR anew, one entry per CDR3 protein. The sample has roughly 410,000 distinct CDR3 sequences; approximately 16% are singletons. Noted time point: newly diagnosed GD, antithyroid drugs for less than 3 months. PBMCs were the source of the RNA used for TCR sequencing. The sample was also reused in another study, on T cells in Graves' hyperthyroidism and ophthalmopathy.

The material sequenced was peripheral blood mononuclear cells (PBMCs), taken at new diagnosis, from a patient treated with antithyroid drugs. The receptors derive from a woman between 35 and 50 years old with Graves disease.

This clonotype was seen many times. The gene calls are TRBV27 and TRBJ1-4; a possible D gene is TRBD1 (6 bases). The CDR3 length is 14 residues. V shed 6 bases and J shed 3 bases, with 11 bases lying between them. Germline assignment: CDR1 MNHEY and CDR2 SMNVEV (reference sequence). The CDR3: CASRLQGSNEKLFF. CDR3 nucleotides: TGTGCCAGCAGATTACAGGGATCTAATGAAAAACTGTTTTTT.

As to this clonotype: This could be a read error, since a much larger clone is one nucleotide away. The chain joins TRBV20-1 to TRBJ2-3; a possible D gene is TRBD2 (6 bases). CDR1 DFQATT and CDR2 SNEGSKA come from the germline V gene (reference sequence). V was clipped by 4 bases and J by 7 bases, with 18 bases between them. The CDR3 loop spans 14 amino acids. This CDR3 reads CSATGVAEENTQYF. In DNA, the CDR3 is TGCAGTGCTACCGGGGTAGCGGAAGAGAATACGCAGTATTTT.

The V call is TRBV3-1, the J call TRBJ1-6, with D possibly TRBD1 on 5 matching bases. Germline assignment: CDR1 LGHDT and CDR2 YNNKEL (reference sequence). The V gene lost 4 bases and the J gene lost 10 bases, with 14 bases spanning the gap. CDR3 length equals 14 residues. The CDR3 sequence is CASSPHGRGSPLHF. Written as DNA, the CDR3 is TGTGCCAGCAGCCCCCATGGCCGGGGCTCACCCCTCCACTTT.

In its sample, this clonotype was seen many times. The rearrangement links TRBV2 to TRBJ2-7; TRBD2 is a possible D gene (6 bases). Germline V gene lookup returns CDR1 SNHLY and CDR2 FYNNEI. V lost 1 base and J 4 bases, leaving 11 bases between the germline ends. This CDR3 has 14 amino acids. CDR3 sequence reads: CASSEVTSLYEQYF. The CDR3 DNA sequence: TGTGCCAGCAGTGAAGTCACTAGCTTGTACGAGCAGTACTTC. Filled out from reference TRBV2 and TRBJ2-7, the complete variable domain reads EPEVTQTPSHQVTQMGQEVILRCVPISNHLYFYWYRQILGQKVEFLVSFYNNEISEKSEIFDDQFSVERPDGSNFTLKIRSTKLEDSAMYFCASSEVTSLYEQYFGPGTRLTVT.

This clonotype was observed many times. The V and J genes are TRBV2 and TRBJ2-1; the D is unclear. The CDR3 has 14 residues. Trimming left V 3 bases short and J 5 bases short, with 11 bases between. Germline V gene data show CDR1 as SNHLY and CDR2 as FYNNEI. CDR3 sequence reads: CASSESGIDNEQFF. For the CDR3, the DNA is TGTGCCAGCAGTGAGAGTGGGATCGACAATGAGCAGTTCTTC.

This clonotype was seen ten or more times. The rearrangement uses TRBV5-4 and TRBJ2-1; maybe TRBD2 (7 bases). CDR3 length: 16 amino acids. Trimming took off 0 bases at V and 0 bases at J, with 10 bases between the two ends. Germline CDR1 is SGHNT and CDR2 is YYREEE (reference sequence). In nucleotides, the CDR3 is TGTGCCAGCAGCTTGGCCCGGGGGGCCTCCTACAATGAGCAGTTCTTC. Its protein is CASSLARGASYNEQFF.

The J gene is TRBJ2-1, the V gene TRBV19; the D is unclear. CDR3 length: 9 amino acids. The germline V gene encodes CDR1 LNHDA and CDR2 SQIVND (reference sequence). Between the trimmed V and J ends, which lost 8 bases and 8 bases, there was a span of 4 bases. CDR3 sequence reads: CASGDEQFF. DNA of the CDR3: TGTGCCAGTGGGGATGAGCAGTTCTTC.

This clonotype has ten or more counts. CDR3 in DNA: TGTGCCAGCAGTTCGGCCAGGGTTGATGAAAAACTGTTTTTT. Translation gives CASSSARVDEKLFF. The chain joins TRBV12-3 or TRBV12-4 to TRBJ1-4; perhaps TRBD1 as D (5 bases). This CDR3 has 14 residues. V was clipped by 4 bases and J by 6 bases, with 12 bases between them.

There are a few counts of this clonotype. This sequence joins TRBV19 and TRBJ2-6; TRBD1 agrees at 7 bases. The CDR3 loop spans 14 amino acids. CDR1 and CDR2 (germline): LNHDA, SQIVND (reference sequence). After removal of 10 bases from V and 0 bases from J, the junction contained 3 bases not matched to a gene. CDR3 region: CATRDSSGANVLTF. The CDR3, as DNA: TGTGCCACCAGGGACAGCTCTGGGGCCAACGTCCTGACTTTC.

The gene calls are TRBV4-1 and TRBJ2-7, with D tentatively TRBD2 (7 bases). V was pared by 2 bases and J by 2 bases, with 16 bases between. The CDR3 consists of 16 residues. In germline, CDR1 is MGHRA, CDR2 YSYEKL. CDR3 residues: CASSQSQGGGAYEQYF. CDR3 in DNA: TGCGCCAGCAGCCAATCCCAGGGCGGGGGCGCCTACGAGCAGTACTTC.

V gene TRBV28 combines with J gene TRBJ1-2; no clear D. V lost 6 bases, J lost 0 bases, and 11 bases lay in between. The CDR3 totals 14 residues. Germline loops: CDR1 MDHEN, CDR2 SYDVKM. The CDR3 nucleotides read TGTGCCAGCAGCTTAGACAACGCTAACTATGGCTACACCTTC. The encoded protein is CASSLDNANYGYTF.

In this sample, this clonotype turned up many times. The rearrangement links TRBV30 to TRBJ1-1; no firm D call. This CDR3 region has 14 residues. V gave up 3 bases and J gave up 1 base, with 12 bases separating them. CDR1 is GTSNPN and CDR2 is SVGIG in the germline V gene (reference sequence). CDR3 sequence: CAWSGKRENTEAFF. CDR3 DNA: TGTGCCTGGAGCGGTAAAAGGGAGAACACTGAAGCTTTCTTT.

This chain links TRBV28 with TRBJ2-1; possibly TRBD1 for D (6 bases). CDR1 and CDR2 from the germline V gene are MDHEN and SYDVKM. The V end lost 6 bases, the J end lost 0 bases, and 12 bases lay between the germline ends. This CDR3 comprises 15 residues. CDR3 in DNA: TGTGCCAGCAGAAACAGGGCCCCCTCCTACAATGAGCAGTTCTTC. As protein: CASRNRAPSYNEQFF.

This clonotype was counted a few times. The chain combines TRBV3-1 with TRBJ2-2, with 8 bases fitting TRBD2. The V gene's germline CDR1 is LGHDT and CDR2 YNNKEL (reference sequence). V was clipped by 10 bases and J by 4 bases; unmatched bases: 5. The CDR3 covers 13 residues. CDR3 protein: CAIGLAGTGELFF. In DNA, the CDR3 is TGTGCCATTGGACTAGCCGGCACCGGGGAGCTGTTTTTT.

In this sample, this clonotype turned up many times. The chain combines TRBV2 with TRBJ1-4; no firm D call. Germline CDR1 SNHLY, CDR2 FYNNEI. This CDR3 region has 12 residues. Trimming stripped 3 bases from V and 4 bases from J, with 3 bases between. CDR3 region: CASSDGNEKLFF. CDR3 coding DNA: TGTGCCAGCAGTGACGGTAATGAAAAACTGTTTTTT. Drawing the rest from reference TRBV2 and TRBJ1-4, the complete variable domain is EPEVTQTPSHQVTQMGQEVILRCVPISNHLYFYWYRQILGQKVEFLVSFYNNEISEKSEIFDDQFSVERPDGSNFTLKIRSTKLEDSAMYFCASSDGNEKLFFGSGTQLSVL.

This clonotype was detected only once. A much larger clone lies one base from this, so it may be a read error. This chain uses TRBV9 with TRBJ2-1; D ambiguous. The CDR3 extends over 16 amino acids. Germline-derived CDR1 and CDR2 are SGDLS and YYNGEE. CDR3 sequence: CASSVGSGPTYNEHFF. DNA of the CDR3: TGTGCCAGCAGCGTAGGCTCGGGTCCGACCTACAATGAGCACTTCTTC.

The V gene is TRBV7-3, the J gene TRBJ2-5; D may be TRBD1 (5 bases). The ends were cut back, 3 bases at V and 5 bases at J, with 16 bases in the middle. CDR1 is SGHTA and CDR2 is FQGTGA in the germline V gene. The CDR3 extends over 15 amino acids. The CDR3 reads CASSFRTGLGETQYF. CDR3 coding DNA: TGTGCCAGCAGCTTTCGCACAGGATTGGGGGAGACCCAGTACTTC.

The rearrangement links TRBV20-1 to TRBJ2-7, with D possibly being TRBD2 (6 bases). The V and J ends lost 0 bases and 2 bases respectively, with 11 bases between them. Looked up from germline, CDR1 is DFQATT and CDR2 is SNEGSKA (reference sequence). This CDR3 contains 14 residues. Written as DNA, the CDR3 is TGCAGTGCTAGAGATCCCGGACTACCCTACGAGCAGTACTTC. The encoded protein is CSARDPGLPYEQYF.

The rearrangement links TRBV20-1 to TRBJ1-5, with D unclear. V lost 0 bases to trimming and J lost 6 bases, with 15 bases between them. This CDR3 comprises 15 residues. Germline loops: CDR1 DFQATT, CDR2 SNEGSKA (reference sequence). The CDR3 DNA is TGCAGTGCTAGAGACGGAAAAGAAAGAAGTCAGCCCCAGCATTTT. This gives the protein CSARDGKERSQPQHF.

The chain couples TRBV5-6 to TRBJ2-7, with a weak D call TRBD2 (5 bases). This CDR3 spans 14 amino acids. With 2 bases removed from V and 4 bases from J, the gap between germline ends came to 13 bases. Looked up from germline, CDR1 is SGHDT and CDR2 is YYEEEE. The DNA of the CDR3 is TGTGCCAGCAGCTTATGGGAGACCCCTTACGAGCAGTACTTC. Translation: CASSLWETPYEQYF.

This clonotype was recorded many times. The V call is TRBV7-8, the J call TRBJ1-6, with D possibly TRBD1 on 5 matching bases. The germline V gene encodes CDR1 SGHVS and CDR2 FQNEAQ. The CDR3 spans 16 residues. Trimming stripped 5 bases from V and 7 bases from J, with 18 bases between. This chain's CDR3 is CASSPTGGAVNSPLHF. DNA for the CDR3: TGTGCCAGCAGCCCAACCGGAGGGGCGGTGAATTCACCCCTCCACTTT.

In its sample, this clonotype was seen a few times. This sequence joins TRBV4-1 and TRBJ1-2, with D possibly matching TRBD1 (5 bases). This CDR3 comprises 15 residues. The germline V gene encodes CDR1 MGHRA and CDR2 YSYEKL. The V and J ends lost 1 base and 0 bases respectively, with 9 bases between them. Written as DNA, the CDR3 is TGCGCCAGCAGCCAAGCGGCAGGGCCTAACTATGGCTACACCTTC. Translation: CASSQAAGPNYGYTF.

This clonotype was recorded at least ten times. This rearrangement joins TRBV12-3 or TRBV12-4 to TRBJ2-2; the match to TRBD1 covers 7 bases. CDR3 length: 15 amino acids. J was trimmed by 2 bases and V by 9 bases; bases with no gene match: 9. The CDR3 nucleotides read TGTGCCAGTAATCCGCGACAGGGAAACACCGGGGAGCTGTTTTTT. Translation gives CASNPRQGNTGELFF.